The next 15 T cell receptor beta chains were all read from a single sample in a study of shared clonotypes between healthy human individuals (dated by TCRdb to 2019 to 2021). Receptor libraries were prepared by the immunoSEQ multiplex PCR assay. In TCRdb, the immuneACCESS table is reduced to in-frame sequences with V and J assigned. These tables do not hold every clone; where another copy was compared, an unresolved V gene accounts for under half, and the others remain unexplained. A total of over a million clones appear in this sample, about 80% of them only once. The ten largest clonotypes hold 0.52% of the sample. Sample: memory CD4+ T cells from PBMCs. Interpreted using the paper, the cell subset or site label stands for: CD45RA-negative fraction. The receptor source for this set is a man between 18 and 35 years old in good health. Some clones in this sample may be carry-over from other donors' samples.

J is TRBJ1-2 and V is TRBV6-6; TRBD1 aligns across 9 bases. Germline V gene sequence: CDR1 MNHNY, CDR2 SVGAGI (reference sequence). The CDR3 is 15 residues long. The V gene end was trimmed by 5 bases and the J gene end by 0 bases; junction bases not matched to a gene: 4. The CDR3 DNA follows: TGTGCCAGCAGTGGGAGGACAGGGGCTAACTATGGCTACACCTTC. Residues: CASSGRTGANYGYTF.

This chain uses TRBV4-2 with TRBJ2-7; D not resolved. CDR1 LGHNA and CDR2 YNFKEQ come from the germline V gene. The CDR3 extends over 14 amino acids. V lost 2 bases to trimming and J lost 6 bases, with 14 bases between them. Here the CDR3 reads CASSQPWVAVEQYF. The DNA of the CDR3 is TGTGCCAGCAGCCAACCATGGGTGGCTGTCGAGCAGTACTTC.

Worth noting for this clone: Since a much larger clone is just one base distant, this may be a read error. The sample carries other DNA sequences with the same CDR3. The rearrangement links TRBV5-1 to TRBJ2-7; D is tentatively TRBD1 or TRBD2 (5 bases each). V was clipped by 0 bases and J by 0 bases, with 7 bases between them. Germline V gene lookup returns CDR1 SGHRS and CDR2 YFSETQ. This CDR3 region has 14 residues. CDR3 sequence: CASSLGGSSYEQYF. CDR3 sequence (DNA): TGCGCCAGCAGCTTGGGGGGGAGCTCCTACGAGCAGTACTTC.

The J gene is TRBJ1-2, the V gene TRBV19, with unresolved D. V lost 7 bases to trimming and J lost 2 bases, with 11 bases between them. The CDR3 has 13 amino acids. Germline V gene data show CDR1 as LNHDA and CDR2 as SQIVND (reference sequence). The CDR3: CASTQRRNYGYTF. CDR3 nucleotides: TGTGCCAGTACCCAAAGGAGGAACTATGGCTACACCTTC.

CDR3 coding DNA: TGTGCCAGCAGGCGACAGGGTTTTACTGAAGCTTTCTTT. Its protein product is CASRRQGFTEAFF. The chain uses TRBV11-2 and TRBJ1-1; 7 positions match TRBD1. From germline, CDR1 is SGHAT and CDR2 FQNNGV. The CDR3 length is 13 residues. V dropped 6 bases and J dropped 5; count of bases not matched to a gene: 6.

The chain carries TRBV5-4 and TRBJ2-5; a weak D match, TRBD1 (6 bases). Trimming removed 4 bases from V and 5 bases from J, with 18 bases in between. Germline CDR1 SGHNT, CDR2 YYREEE (reference sequence). CDR3 size: 15 residues. CDR3 coding DNA: TGTGCCAGCAGCCTAGGACAGACTTCCCGGGAGACCCAGTACTTC. Protein: CASSLGQTSRETQYF.

The chain combines TRBV9 with TRBJ2-1; unclear D gene. V was trimmed by 3 bases and J by 5 bases, leaving 15 bases between them. Germline-derived CDR1 and CDR2 are SGDLS and YYNGEE. The CDR3 totals 15 residues. The CDR3 bases are TGTGCCAGCAGCGCAACCCCGAACAGACACAATGAGCAGTTCTTC. Residues: CASSATPNRHNEQFF.

The gene calls are TRBV7-2 and TRBJ1-1, with TRBD1 matching over 7 bases. With 3 bases clipped from V and 5 bases from J, the junction kept 3 bases outside the gene matches. The CDR3 loop spans 13 amino acids. Per germline, CDR1 SGHTA and CDR2 FQGNSA. In DNA, the CDR3 is TGTGCCAGCAGCTTGAGGGGGCGGACTGAAGCTTTCTTT. Translating it yields CASSLRGRTEAFF.

The chain is built from TRBV7-2 and TRBJ1-4, with TRBD1 as a possible D gene (5 bases). Germline CDR1 and CDR2: SGHTA and FQGNSA. The CDR3 extends over 15 amino acids. Deletions cut 1 base from V and 3 bases from J, with 9 bases between. CDR3 sequence reads: CASSLGLQANEKLFF. The CDR3 nucleotides are TGTGCCAGCAGCTTAGGCCTACAGGCTAATGAAAAACTGTTTTTT.

The chain carries TRBV4-2 and TRBJ2-1, with 10 bases matching TRBD2. V shed 1 base and J 7 bases; nucleotides not matched to a gene: 7. The germline gives CDR1 LGHNA, CDR2 YNFKEQ. CDR3 length equals 16 residues. The CDR3 spells CASSQGTLAGANEQFF. CDR3 bases: TGTGCCAGCAGCCAAGGAACCCTAGCGGGAGCTAATGAGCAGTTCTTC.

This chain connects TRBV19 to TRBJ2-1; D might be TRBD1 or TRBD2, each matching 5 bases. The germline CDR1 and CDR2 sequences are LNHDA and SQIVND (reference sequence). The V gene lost 3 bases and the J gene lost 8 bases, with 5 bases spanning the gap. This CDR3 contains 11 residues. CDR3: CASSMGDEQFF. The CDR3 DNA sequence: TGTGCCAGTAGTATGGGGGATGAGCAGTTCTTC. Drawing the rest from reference TRBV19 and TRBJ2-1, the complete variable domain is DGGITQSPKYLFRKEGQNVTLSCEQNLNHDAMYWYRQDPGQGLRLIYYSQIVNDFQKGDIAEGYSVSREKKESFPLTVTSAQKNPTAFYLCASSMGDEQFFGPGTRLTVL.

On this clone itself: Other DNA sequences in the same sample also yield this CDR3. This rearrangement joins TRBV2 to TRBJ2-1; 10 bases map to TRBD2. CDR3 length equals 14 residues. Germline V gene data show CDR1 as SNHLY and CDR2 as FYNNEI. The ends lost 8 bases at V and 3 bases at J; junction bases unmatched: 4. The CDR3: CASRGLADYNEQFF. CDR3 sequence (DNA): TGTGCCAGCCGCGGACTAGCGGACTACAATGAGCAGTTCTTC.

The chain combines TRBV2 with TRBJ1-2; a possible D gene is TRBD1 (5 bases). Germline V gene sequence: CDR1 SNHLY, CDR2 FYNNEI. V lost 6 bases to trimming and J lost 7 bases, with 15 bases between them. CDR3 length: 13 residues. The CDR3 nucleotides are TGTGCCAGCAGCGGGATTCGCGGGGGTGGCTACACCTTC. Its protein is CASSGIRGGGYTF.

The chain carries TRBV28 and TRBJ2-5; 12 bases line up with TRBD2. The CDR3 consists of 18 residues. Germline values: CDR1 MDHEN, CDR2 SYDVKM. After removal of 5 bases from V and 3 bases from J, the junction contained 13 bases not matched to a gene. CDR3 sequence: CASSPPKGLAGSEETQYF. In nucleotides, the CDR3 is TGTGCCAGCAGTCCTCCGAAAGGACTAGCGGGGTCCGAAGAGACCCAGTACTTC.

This clone was counted a few times. The DNA for the CDR3 is TGTGCCAGCAGCGTACAGGCCCCGTTGAACACTGAAGCTTTCTTT. Its protein is CASSVQAPLNTEAFF. V is TRBV5-4 and J is TRBJ1-1, with D perhaps TRBD1 (5 bases). The CDR3 has 15 residues. CDR1 and CDR2 from the germline V gene are SGHNT and YYREEE (reference sequence). The V gene lost 4 bases and the J gene lost 0 bases, with 13 bases spanning the gap.